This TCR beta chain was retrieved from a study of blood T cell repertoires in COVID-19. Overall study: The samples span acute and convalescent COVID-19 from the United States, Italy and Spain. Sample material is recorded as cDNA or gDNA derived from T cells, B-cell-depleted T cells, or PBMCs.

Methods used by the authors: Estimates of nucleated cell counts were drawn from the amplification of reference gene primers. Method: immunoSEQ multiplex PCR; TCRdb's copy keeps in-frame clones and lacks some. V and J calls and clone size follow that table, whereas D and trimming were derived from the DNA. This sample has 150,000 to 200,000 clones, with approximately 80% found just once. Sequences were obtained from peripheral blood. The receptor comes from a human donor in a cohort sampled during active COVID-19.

CDR3 coding DNA: TGTGCCAGCAGTTCCCCTAGCGGGAGCTCCTACGAGCAGTACTTC. Translation gives CASSSPSGSSYEQYF. The chain uses TRBV28 and TRBJ2-7, with 10 bases aligning to TRBD2. Germline V lookup: CDR1 MDHEN, CDR2 SYDVKM. V gave up 4 bases and J gave up 0 bases; unmatched junction bases: 3. CDR3 size: 15 residues.